This T cell receptor beta chain comes out of a study of blood T cell repertoires in COVID-19. On the study more broadly: COVID-19 samples collected from the United States, Italy and Spain covered acute and convalescent phases. PBMCs, B-cell-depleted T cells, or T cells provided the cDNA or gDNA that made up the material.

The CDR3 totals 15 residues. The V end lost 4 bases, the J end lost 0 bases, and 7 bases lay between the germline ends. Germline V lookup: CDR1 LNHDA, CDR2 SQIVND (reference sequence). Assay used: immunoSEQ multiplex PCR; TCRdb lists only in-frame clones, some missing. The sample consists of about 220,000 clones, more than 70% of them appearing once. The clonotype comes from a human donor in a cohort sampled during active COVID-19. This chain uses TRBV19 with TRBJ1-6; D is uncertain. The sample taken for sequencing was peripheral blood. The CDR3 DNA reads as TGTGCCAGTAGTAGAGAGAGCTCCTATAATTCACCCCTCCACTTT. Translated, it gives CASSRESSYNSPLHF.